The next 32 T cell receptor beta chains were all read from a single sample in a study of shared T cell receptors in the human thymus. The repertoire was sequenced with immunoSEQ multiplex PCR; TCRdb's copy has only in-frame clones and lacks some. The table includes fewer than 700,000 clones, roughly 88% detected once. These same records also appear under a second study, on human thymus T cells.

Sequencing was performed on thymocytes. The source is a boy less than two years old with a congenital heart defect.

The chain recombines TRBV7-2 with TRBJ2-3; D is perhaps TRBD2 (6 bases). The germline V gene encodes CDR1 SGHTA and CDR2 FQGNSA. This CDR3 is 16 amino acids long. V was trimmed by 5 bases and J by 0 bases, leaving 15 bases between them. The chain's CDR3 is CASSPRLATSTDTQYF. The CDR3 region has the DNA TGTGCCAGCAGCCCGAGGCTAGCGACTAGCACAGATACGCAGTATTTT.

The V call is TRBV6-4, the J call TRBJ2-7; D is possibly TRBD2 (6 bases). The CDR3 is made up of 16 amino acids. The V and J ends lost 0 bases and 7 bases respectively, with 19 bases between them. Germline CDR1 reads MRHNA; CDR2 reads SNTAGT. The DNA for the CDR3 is TGTGCCAGCAGTGACTCGATGAGCGGGCCGGGGAGGGAGCAGTACTTC. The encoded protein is CASSDSMSGPGREQYF.

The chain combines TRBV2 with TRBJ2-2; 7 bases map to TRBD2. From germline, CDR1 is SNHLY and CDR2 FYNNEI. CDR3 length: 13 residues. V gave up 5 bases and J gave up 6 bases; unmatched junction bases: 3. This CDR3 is CASSRLAAGELFF. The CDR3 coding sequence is TGTGCCAGCAGTCGACTAGCAGCCGGGGAGCTGTTTTTT.

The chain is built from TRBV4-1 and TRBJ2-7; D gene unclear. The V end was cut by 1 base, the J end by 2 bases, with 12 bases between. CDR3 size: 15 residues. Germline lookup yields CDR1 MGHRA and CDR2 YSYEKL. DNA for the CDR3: TGCGCCAGCAGCCAAGGGTGGCGGCCCACCTACGAGCAGTACTTC. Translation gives CASSQGWRPTYEQYF.

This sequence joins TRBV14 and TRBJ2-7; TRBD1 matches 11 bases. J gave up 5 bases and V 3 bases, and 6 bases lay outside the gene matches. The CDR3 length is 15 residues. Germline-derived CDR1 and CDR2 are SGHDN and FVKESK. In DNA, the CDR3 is TGTGCCAGCAGCCAGGACAGGGGGCTATGGGACGAGCAGTACTTC. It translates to CASSQDRGLWDEQYF.

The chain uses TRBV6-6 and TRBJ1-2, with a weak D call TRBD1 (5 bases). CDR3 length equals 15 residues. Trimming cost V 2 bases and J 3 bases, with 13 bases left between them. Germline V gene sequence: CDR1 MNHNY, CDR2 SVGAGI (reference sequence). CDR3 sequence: CASSYLRGEDYGYTF. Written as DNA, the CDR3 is TGTGCCAGCAGTTACCTACGGGGGGAGGACTATGGCTACACCTTC.

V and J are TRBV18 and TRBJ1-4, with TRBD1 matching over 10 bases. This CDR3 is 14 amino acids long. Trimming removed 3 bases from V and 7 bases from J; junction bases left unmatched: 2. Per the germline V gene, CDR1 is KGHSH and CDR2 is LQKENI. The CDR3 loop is CASSPRTGGEKLFF. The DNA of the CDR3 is TGTGCCAGCTCACCGAGGACAGGGGGTGAAAAACTGTTTTTT.

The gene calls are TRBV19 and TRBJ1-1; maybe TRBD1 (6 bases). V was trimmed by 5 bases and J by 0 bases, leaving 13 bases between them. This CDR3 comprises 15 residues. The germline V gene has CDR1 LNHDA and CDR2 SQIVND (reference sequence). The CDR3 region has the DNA TGTGCCAGTAGTGGGAGGGGGTGGATGAACACTGAAGCTTTCTTT. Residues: CASSGRGWMNTEAFF.

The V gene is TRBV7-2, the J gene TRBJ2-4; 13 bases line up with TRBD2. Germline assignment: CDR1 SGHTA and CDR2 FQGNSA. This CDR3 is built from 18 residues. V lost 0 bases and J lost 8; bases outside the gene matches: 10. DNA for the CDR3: TGTGCCAGCAGCTTAGCCCAGACTAGCGGGAGGTTCACAGACATTCAGTACTTC. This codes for CASSLAQTSGRFTDIQYF.

CDR3 region: CASRRQGSNEKLFF. The DNA for the CDR3 is TGTGCCAGCAGGAGACAGGGGTCTAATGAAAAACTGTTTTTT. This chain links TRBV28 with TRBJ1-4, with 8 positions matching TRBD1. This CDR3 is built from 14 residues. V dropped 6 bases and J dropped 3; count of bases not matched to a gene: 3. From germline, CDR1 is MDHEN and CDR2 SYDVKM.

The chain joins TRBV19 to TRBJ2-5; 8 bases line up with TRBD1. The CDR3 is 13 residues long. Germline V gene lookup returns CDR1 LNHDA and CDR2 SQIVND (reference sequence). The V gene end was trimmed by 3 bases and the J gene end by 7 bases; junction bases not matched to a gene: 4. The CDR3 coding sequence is TGTGCCAGTAGTATGGACAGGGACGCGACCCAGTACTTC. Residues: CASSMDRDATQYF.

CDR3 bases: TGCGCCAGCAGCTTGGGGGGGCGAGGTCGAGGAAACACCATATATTTT. As protein: CASSLGGRGRGNTIYF. This chain links TRBV5-1 with TRBJ1-3, with a tentative D call TRBD1 (6 bases). The CDR3 contains 16 residues. The germline V gene has CDR1 SGHRS and CDR2 YFSETQ. Trimming cost V 0 bases and J 4 bases, with 14 bases left between them.

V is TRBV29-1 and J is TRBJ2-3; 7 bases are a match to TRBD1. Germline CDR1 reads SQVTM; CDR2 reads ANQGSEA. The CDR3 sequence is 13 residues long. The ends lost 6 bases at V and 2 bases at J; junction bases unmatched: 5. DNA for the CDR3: TGCAGCGTCCACGACAGGGTCACAGATACGCAGTATTTT. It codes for CSVHDRVTDTQYF.

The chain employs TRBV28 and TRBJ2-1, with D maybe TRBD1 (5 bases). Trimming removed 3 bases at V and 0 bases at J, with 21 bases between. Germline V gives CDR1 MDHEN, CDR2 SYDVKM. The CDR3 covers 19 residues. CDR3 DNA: TGTGCCAGCAGTTTGTCCCACAGATTGGACACAAGCTCCTACAATGAGCAGTTCTTC. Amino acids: CASSLSHRLDTSSYNEQFF.

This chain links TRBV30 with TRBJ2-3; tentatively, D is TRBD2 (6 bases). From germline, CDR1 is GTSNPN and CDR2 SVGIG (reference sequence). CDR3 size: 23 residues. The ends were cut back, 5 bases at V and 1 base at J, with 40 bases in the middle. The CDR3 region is CAWAFTSEGFVSGLPGGTDTQYF. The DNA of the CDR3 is TGTGCCTGGGCGTTCACAAGTGAGGGGTTCGTGAGCGGGCTCCCGGGGGGCACAGATACGCAGTATTTT. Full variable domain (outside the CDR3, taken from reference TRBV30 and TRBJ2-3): SQTIHQWPATLVQPVGSPLSLECTVEGTSNPNLYWYRQAAGRGLQLLFYSVGIGQISSEVPQNLSASRPQDRQFILSSKKLLLSDSGFYLCAWAFTSEGFVSGLPGGTDTQYFGPGTRLTVL.

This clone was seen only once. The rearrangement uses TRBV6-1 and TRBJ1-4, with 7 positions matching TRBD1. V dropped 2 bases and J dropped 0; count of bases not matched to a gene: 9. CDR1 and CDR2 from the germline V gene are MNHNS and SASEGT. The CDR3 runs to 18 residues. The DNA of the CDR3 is TGTGCCAGCAGTGAAAAGGTGGGACAGAGTGCAACTAATGAAAAACTGTTTTTT. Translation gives CASSEKVGQSATNEKLFF.

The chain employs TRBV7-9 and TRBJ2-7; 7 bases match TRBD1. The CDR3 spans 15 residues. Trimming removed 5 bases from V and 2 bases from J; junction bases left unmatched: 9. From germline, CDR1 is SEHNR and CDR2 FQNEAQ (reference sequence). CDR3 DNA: TGTGCCAGCAGCACCAACTCAAGGGGGCCCTACGAGCAGTACTTC. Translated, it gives CASSTNSRGPYEQYF.

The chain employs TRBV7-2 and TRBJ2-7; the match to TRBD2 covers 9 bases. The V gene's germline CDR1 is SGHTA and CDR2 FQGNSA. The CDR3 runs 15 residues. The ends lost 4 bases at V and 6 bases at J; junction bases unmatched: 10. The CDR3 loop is CASSSTGTSPREQYF. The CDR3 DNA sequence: TGTGCCAGCAGCTCTACCGGGACTAGCCCCCGCGAGCAGTACTTC.

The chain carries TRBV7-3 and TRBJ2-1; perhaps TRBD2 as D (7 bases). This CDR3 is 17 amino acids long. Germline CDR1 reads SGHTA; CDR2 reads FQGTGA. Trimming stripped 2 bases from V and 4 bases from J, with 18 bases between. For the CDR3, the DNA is TGTGCCAGCAGCTTAGCGAAAGGGAGGGGGTGGTACAATGAGCAGTTCTTC. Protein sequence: CASSLAKGRGWYNEQFF.

The CDR3: CASSVAGGISGGTDTQYF. CDR3 bases: TGTGCCAGTAGTGTTGCCGGAGGGATTAGCGGGGGCACAGATACGCAGTATTTT. The chain carries TRBV19 and TRBJ2-3; TRBD2 matches 8 bases. J gave up 1 base and V 5 bases, and 14 bases lay outside the gene matches. This CDR3 spans 18 amino acids. CDR1 and CDR2 (germline): LNHDA, SQIVND (reference sequence).

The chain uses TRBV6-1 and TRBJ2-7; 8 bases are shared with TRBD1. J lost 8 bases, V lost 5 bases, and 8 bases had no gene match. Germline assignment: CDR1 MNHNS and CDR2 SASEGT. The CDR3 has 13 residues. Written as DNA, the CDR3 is TGTGCCAGCAGTAACGGGACAGGTCTTAAGCAGTACTTC. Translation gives CASSNGTGLKQYF.

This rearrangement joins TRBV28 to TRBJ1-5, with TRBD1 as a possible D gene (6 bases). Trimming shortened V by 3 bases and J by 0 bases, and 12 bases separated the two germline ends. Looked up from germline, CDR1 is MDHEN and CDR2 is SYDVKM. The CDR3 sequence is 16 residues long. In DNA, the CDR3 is TGTGCCAGCAGTTTCCACAGGGAATCTAGCAATCAGCCCCAGCATTTT. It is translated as CASSFHRESSNQPQHF.

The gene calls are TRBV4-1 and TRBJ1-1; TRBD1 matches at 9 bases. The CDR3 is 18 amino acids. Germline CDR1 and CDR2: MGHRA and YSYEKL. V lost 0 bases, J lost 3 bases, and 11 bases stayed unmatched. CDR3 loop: CASSQEERTGAGDTEAFF. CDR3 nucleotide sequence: TGCGCCAGCAGCCAAGAGGAAAGGACAGGGGCGGGGGACACTGAAGCTTTCTTT.

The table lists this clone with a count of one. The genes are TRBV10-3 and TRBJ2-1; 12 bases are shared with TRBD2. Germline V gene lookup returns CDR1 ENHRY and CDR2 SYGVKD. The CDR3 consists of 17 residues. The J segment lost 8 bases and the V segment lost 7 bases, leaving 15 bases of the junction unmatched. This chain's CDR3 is CAIKGAGLAGGNDEQFF. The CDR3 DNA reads TGTGCCATCAAGGGAGCTGGGCTAGCGGGAGGGAACGATGAGCAGTTCTTC.

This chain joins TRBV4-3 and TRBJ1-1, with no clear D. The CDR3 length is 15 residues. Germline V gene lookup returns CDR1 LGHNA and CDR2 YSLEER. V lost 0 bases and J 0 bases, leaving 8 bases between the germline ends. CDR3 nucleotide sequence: TGCGCCAGCAGCCAAGAAAGCCGTATGAACACTGAAGCTTTCTTT. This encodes CASSQESRMNTEAFF.

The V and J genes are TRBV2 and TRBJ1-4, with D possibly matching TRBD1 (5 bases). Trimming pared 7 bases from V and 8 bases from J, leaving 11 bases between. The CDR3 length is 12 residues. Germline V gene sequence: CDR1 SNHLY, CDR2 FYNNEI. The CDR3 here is CASTSGGEKLFF. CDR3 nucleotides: TGTGCCAGCACCTCGGGGGGGGAAAAACTGTTTTTT.

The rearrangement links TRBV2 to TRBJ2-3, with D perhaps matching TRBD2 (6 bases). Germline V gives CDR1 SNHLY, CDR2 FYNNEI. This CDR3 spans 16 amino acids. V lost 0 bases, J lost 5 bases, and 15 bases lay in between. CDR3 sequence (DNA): TGTGCCAGCAGTGAAGCACATACGGGAGAGGGAGATACGCAGTATTTT. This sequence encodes CASSEAHTGEGDTQYF.

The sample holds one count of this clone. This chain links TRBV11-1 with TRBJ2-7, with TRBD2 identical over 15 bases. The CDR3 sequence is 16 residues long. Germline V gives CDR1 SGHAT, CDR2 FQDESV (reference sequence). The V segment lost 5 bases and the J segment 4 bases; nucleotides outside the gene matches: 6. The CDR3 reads CASSPRTSGRAYEQYF. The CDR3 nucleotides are TGTGCCAGCAGCCCGCGGACTAGCGGGAGGGCGTACGAGCAGTACTTC.

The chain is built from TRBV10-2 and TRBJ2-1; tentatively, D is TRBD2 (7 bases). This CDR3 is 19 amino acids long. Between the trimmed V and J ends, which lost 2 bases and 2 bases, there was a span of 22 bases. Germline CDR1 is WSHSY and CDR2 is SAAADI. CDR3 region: CASSEGGGRPRPPYNEQFF. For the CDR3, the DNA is TGCGCCAGCAGTGAGGGGGGCGGGAGACCTCGTCCCCCCTACAATGAGCAGTTCTTC.

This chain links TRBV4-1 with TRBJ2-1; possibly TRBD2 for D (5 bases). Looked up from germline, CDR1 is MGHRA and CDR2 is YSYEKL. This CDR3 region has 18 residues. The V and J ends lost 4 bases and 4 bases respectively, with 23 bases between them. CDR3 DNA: TGCGCCAGCAGCCTTATGGTCAACGGCGGAGCGGTGTACAATGAGCAGTTCTTC. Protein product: CASSLMVNGGAVYNEQFF.

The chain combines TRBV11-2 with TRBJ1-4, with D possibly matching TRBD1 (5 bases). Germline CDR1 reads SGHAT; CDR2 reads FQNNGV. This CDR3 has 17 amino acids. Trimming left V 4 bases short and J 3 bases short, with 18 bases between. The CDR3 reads CASSSANQGAANEKLFF. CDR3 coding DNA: TGTGCCAGCAGCTCGGCTAATCAGGGTGCCGCTAATGAAAAACTGTTTTTT.

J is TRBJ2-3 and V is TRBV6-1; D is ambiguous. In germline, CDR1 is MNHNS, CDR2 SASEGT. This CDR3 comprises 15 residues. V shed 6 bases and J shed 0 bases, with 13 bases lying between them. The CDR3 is CASSYADLSTDTQYF. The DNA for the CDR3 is TGTGCCAGCAGCTACGCGGATCTTAGCACAGATACGCAGTATTTT.